The 18 T cell receptor beta chains presented below share a single source sample, sequenced in a study of cytotoxic CD8 clonotypes in ibrutinib-treated CLL. Profiled with immunoSEQ multiplex PCR; TCRdb holds only in-frame clones, not every one. The data hold over 250,000 clones, with roughly 76% observed a single time. This sample comprised PBMCs, obtained at disease progression, from a patient treated with ibrutinib. Receptors originate from a human donor with chronic lymphocytic leukemia.

The V gene is TRBV19, the J gene TRBJ2-7; D could derive from TRBD1 or TRBD2 (5 bases each). The germline V and J ends were trimmed by 3 bases and 3 bases, with 15 bases remaining between them. The germline gives CDR1 LNHDA, CDR2 SQIVND (reference sequence). There are 15 residues in the CDR3. The CDR3 protein is CASSIRRGADYEQYF. The CDR3 nucleotides read TGTGCCAGTAGTATCAGAAGAGGGGCCGACTACGAGCAGTACTTC.

This rearrangement joins TRBV9 to TRBJ2-1; perhaps TRBD2 as D (7 bases). Germline values: CDR1 SGDLS, CDR2 YYNGEE. Trimming cost V 4 bases and J 6 bases, with 14 bases left between them. This CDR3 is 14 amino acids long. CDR3 bases: TGTGCCAGCAGCCCCCAGGGAGGGGGCAATGAGCAGTTCTTC. Translation gives CASSPQGGGNEQFF.

The chain carries TRBV7-2 and TRBJ2-3; D unresolved. The V end lost 1 base, the J end lost 3 bases, and 8 bases lay between the germline ends. CDR3 length: 14 residues. Germline CDR1 and CDR2: SGHTA and FQGNSA. The CDR3 here is CASSLGWLTDTQYF. CDR3 DNA sequence: TGTGCCAGCAGCTTAGGCTGGCTAACAGATACGCAGTATTTT.

V and J are TRBV4-3 and TRBJ1-1; no clear D gene. V gave up 0 bases and J gave up 3 bases, with 11 bases separating them. The CDR3 spans 15 residues. From germline, CDR1 is LGHNA and CDR2 YSLEER. The CDR3 nucleotides read TGCGCCAGCAGCCAAGATAGTGGCAGACACACTGAAGCTTTCTTT. It encodes CASSQDSGRHTEAFF.

The chain joins TRBV21-1 to TRBJ2-2; the table calls TRBD2, which could not be checked here. TRBV21-1 is a listed pseudogene. CDR3 size: 18 residues. In nucleotides, the CDR3 is TGTGCCAGCAGCAACGAGGAAGAGGTTCGCCGTGCCACCGGGGAGCTGTTTTTT. Protein: CASSNEEEVRRATGELFF.

The rearrangement links TRBV7-6 to TRBJ2-7, with 8 bases aligning to TRBD1. After removal of 5 bases from V and 3 bases from J, the junction contained 12 bases not matched to a gene. The CDR3 sequence is 16 residues long. The germline V gene has CDR1 SGHVS and CDR2 FNYEAQ. CDR3 residues: CASSPIGGQGIYEQYF. The CDR3 coding sequence is TGTGCCAGCAGCCCCATAGGAGGACAGGGAATCTACGAGCAGTACTTC.

The gene calls are TRBV5-6 and TRBJ2-3; the D gene is possibly TRBD1 (6 bases). V lost 2 bases, J lost 4 bases, and 14 bases lay in between. Germline CDR1 and CDR2: SGHDT and YYEEEE. The CDR3 spans 15 residues. The CDR3 region is CASSFVGGWADTQYF. The CDR3 nucleotides are TGTGCCAGCAGCTTCGTAGGGGGATGGGCAGATACGCAGTATTTT.

The chain has TRBV9 and TRBJ2-3; maybe TRBD1 (6 bases). The CDR3 consists of 15 residues. Germline CDR1 SGDLS, CDR2 YYNGEE. Trimming shortened V by 0 bases and J by 5 bases, and 13 bases separated the two germline ends. CDR3 protein: CASSVVGKGGDTQYF. Written as DNA, the CDR3 is TGTGCCAGCAGCGTAGTGGGCAAAGGGGGAGATACGCAGTATTTT.

The rearrangement joins TRBV28 to TRBJ1-2; D gene ambiguous. This CDR3 has 13 residues. Germline V gives CDR1 MDHEN, CDR2 SYDVKM. V lost 3 bases and J lost 0, with 5 bases in between. The CDR3 DNA is TGTGCCAGCAGTTTCAGTACTAACTATGGCTACACCTTC. It specifies CASSFSTNYGYTF.

This clone was picked up a small number of times. V usage is TRBV6-1 and J usage is TRBJ1-6; tentatively, D is TRBD1 (6 bases). The CDR3 length is 14 residues. V gave up 2 bases and J gave up 6 bases, with 8 bases separating them. Per germline, CDR1 MNHNS and CDR2 SASEGT. The CDR3 nucleotides are TGTGCCAGCAGTGAACGACAGGCTAATTCACCCCTCCACTTT. Its protein is CASSERQANSPLHF.

This clone showed up just a few times. The CDR3 DNA follows: TGCAGCGTTGAAGACCCAGGTCATTCGGACTATGGCTACACCTTC. This codes for CSVEDPGHSDYGYTF. This chain links TRBV29-1 with TRBJ1-2, with D unresolved. V lost 0 bases to trimming and J lost 3 bases, with 14 bases between them. CDR1 and CDR2 (germline): SQVTM, ANQGSEA. The CDR3 runs 15 residues.

This sequence joins TRBV6-5 and TRBJ2-3; 8 bases match TRBD2. V shed 8 bases and J 2 bases; nucleotides not matched to a gene: 9. The germline CDR1 and CDR2 sequences are MNHEY and SVGAGI. The CDR3 runs 15 residues. CDR3 protein: CASGTGGAFTDTQYF. The CDR3 region has the DNA TGTGCCAGCGGCACGGGGGGGGCATTCACAGATACGCAGTATTTT.

The chain joins TRBV13 to TRBJ2-5; tentatively, D is TRBD1 (6 bases). CDR1 PRHDT and CDR2 FYEKMQ come from the germline V gene (reference sequence). The CDR3 has 13 amino acids. The germline V and J ends were trimmed by 7 bases and 5 bases, with 14 bases remaining between them. The CDR3 loop reads CASNQDRSETQYF. The DNA for the CDR3 is TGTGCCAGCAACCAGGACAGATCCGAGACCCAGTACTTC.

This rearrangement joins TRBV9 to TRBJ2-1, with TRBD2 matching 7 bases. Per the germline V gene, CDR1 is SGDLS and CDR2 is YYNGEE. The CDR3 length is 15 residues. V lost 0 bases and J lost 3; bases outside the gene matches: 3. This CDR3 is CASSVVLAGYNEQFF. The CDR3 bases are TGTGCCAGCAGCGTAGTATTAGCGGGCTACAATGAGCAGTTCTTC.

The chain recombines TRBV7-2 with TRBJ2-1; D is possibly TRBD2 (6 bases). Germline V gene sequence: CDR1 SGHTA, CDR2 FQGNSA. V dropped 1 base and J dropped 4 bases, with 14 bases sitting between them. CDR3 length: 16 residues. CDR3 DNA sequence: TGTGCCAGCAGCTTAGTCGGCGGGACCTCTTACAATGAGCAGTTCTTC. Its translation: CASSLVGGTSYNEQFF.

This clone is a singleton in its sample. The chain recombines TRBV7-2 with TRBJ2-1; 8 nucleotides agree with TRBD2. Trimming took 4 bases from V and 8 from J; bases not matched to a gene: 16. The CDR3 loop spans 17 amino acids. Germline CDR1 and CDR2: SGHTA and FQGNSA. Here the CDR3 DNA reads TGTGCCAGCAGCTCCACCCTCTTAGCGGGGCAGGTCGATGAGCAGTTCTTC. Its translation: CASSSTLLAGQVDEQFF.

The chain employs TRBV4-1 and TRBJ1-1; D uncertain. This CDR3 comprises 16 residues. Trimming shortened V by 1 base and J by 2 bases, and 14 bases separated the two germline ends. Germline V gene lookup returns CDR1 MGHRA and CDR2 YSYEKL. The CDR3 is CASSQVLRDSNTEAFF. For the CDR3, the DNA is TGCGCCAGCAGCCAAGTTCTACGGGATTCAAACACTGAAGCTTTCTTT.

The CDR3 nucleotides read TGTGCCAGCAGCTTATCGACGGTTTTTACCTACGAGCAGTACTTC. Its translation is CASSLSTVFTYEQYF. The chain uses TRBV7-9 and TRBJ2-7; the D is unclear. CDR1 and CDR2 (germline): SEHNR, FQNEAQ (reference sequence). Trimming removed 2 bases at V and 2 bases at J, with 13 bases between. The CDR3 runs 15 residues.